The clone carrying this T cell receptor (beta chain) occurred once. The junction had 2 bases not matched to a gene; V was cut back by 1 base and J by 1 base. The CDR3 length is 15 residues. Looked up from germline, CDR1 is MNHNS and CDR2 is SASEGT. The data originate from a study of T cell changes during pregnancy in multiple sclerosis. Assay used: immunoSEQ multiplex PCR; TCRdb lists only in-frame clones, some missing. The sample gives 45,000 or so clones, 80% to 95% of which show up once; 7.5% to 9% is in the top ten. This TCR was recovered from a female donor with multiple sclerosis, enrolled in a pregnancy study. The sequencing here drew on CD8+ T cells from peripheral blood mononuclear cells, taken after pregnancy. The rearrangement uses TRBV6-1 and TRBJ2-7; 9 nucleotides agree with TRBD2. The CDR3 DNA sequence: TGTGCCAGCAGTGAAGACCTAGCGGGATCCTACGAGCAGTACTTC. Its protein is CASSEDLAGSYEQYF.